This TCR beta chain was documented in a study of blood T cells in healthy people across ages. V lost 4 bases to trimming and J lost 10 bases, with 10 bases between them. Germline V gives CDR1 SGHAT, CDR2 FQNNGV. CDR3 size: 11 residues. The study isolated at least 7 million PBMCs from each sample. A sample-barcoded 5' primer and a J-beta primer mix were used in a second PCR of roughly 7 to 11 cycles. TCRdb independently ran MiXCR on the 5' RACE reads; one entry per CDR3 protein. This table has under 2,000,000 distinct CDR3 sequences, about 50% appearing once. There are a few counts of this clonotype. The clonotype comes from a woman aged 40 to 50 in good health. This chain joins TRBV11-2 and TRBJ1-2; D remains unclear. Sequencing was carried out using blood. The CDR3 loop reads CASSSGWDYTF. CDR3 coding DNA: TGTGCCAGCAGCTCCGGATGGGACTACACCTTC.